These 9 T cell receptor beta chains were all obtained from the same sample, sequenced in a study of T cells after yellow fever vaccination. TCRdb reprocessed the 5' RACE reads via MiXCR and lists one record per CDR3 protein. The sample contains around 180,000 distinct CDR3 sequences, approximately 6.2% of which appear only once. Sequenced here: CD4+ T cells sorted from PBMCs, sampled on the day of the first yellow fever vaccination. The receptors here all came from a man younger than 35 who received the YFV17D yellow fever vaccine.

The chain has TRBV4-3 and TRBJ2-5; no reliable D call. CDR1 is LGHNA and CDR2 is YSLEER in the germline V gene. V shed 0 bases and J shed 7 bases, with 6 bases lying between them. This CDR3 is built from 12 residues. CDR3 DNA sequence: TGCGCCAGCAGCCAAGATTTGGGGACCCAGTACTTC. It yields the protein CASSQDLGTQYF.

The sample holds a few counts of this clonotype. The chain combines TRBV9 with TRBJ2-5, with D uncertain. The CDR3 is 12 amino acids. V was pared by 3 bases and J by 3 bases, with 6 bases between. Germline V gene sequence: CDR1 SGDLS, CDR2 YYNGEE. CDR3 amino acids: CASSETEETQYF. In nucleotides, the CDR3 is TGTGCCAGCAGCGAAACCGAAGAGACCCAGTACTTC.

This clonotype was detected only a few times. The rearrangement joins TRBV12-3 or TRBV12-4 to TRBJ2-1; D not resolved. The length of the CDR3 is 12 residues. V lost 4 bases to trimming and J lost 4 bases, with 5 bases between them. CDR3 residues: CASSSQYNEQFF. The CDR3 bases are TGTGCCAGCAGTTCCCAGTACAATGAGCAGTTCTTC.

The chain carries TRBV7-2 and TRBJ1-3; D is uncertain. V was pared by 4 bases and J by 2 bases, with 3 bases between. CDR1 and CDR2 from the germline V gene are SGHTA and FQGNSA. The CDR3 has 12 residues. The CDR3 DNA reads TGTGCCAGCAGCTGGGCTGGAAACACCATATATTTT. Protein: CASSWAGNTIYF.

There are many counts of this clonotype. The rearrangement joins TRBV7-2 to TRBJ2-3, with 9 positions matching TRBD2. Germline V CDR1 and CDR2: SGHTA, FQGNSA. The CDR3 spans 15 residues. Trimming removed 2 bases from V and 6 bases from J; junction bases left unmatched: 6. The CDR3 DNA sequence: TGTGCCAGCAGCTTAATAGCGGGGGCGGGGGATACGCAGTATTTT. This codes for CASSLIAGAGDTQYF.

This clonotype was seen ten or more times. This sequence joins TRBV20-1 and TRBJ2-4, with D possibly called TRBD1 or TRBD2 (5 bases each). The germline V and J ends were trimmed by 7 bases and 9 bases, with 19 bases remaining between them. This CDR3 spans 13 amino acids. CDR1 and CDR2 (germline): DFQATT, SNEGSKA (reference sequence). The CDR3 DNA reads as TGCAGTGTGGACCCCGGGACCCAGTCCATTCAGTACTTC. It encodes CSVDPGTQSIQYF.

This clonotype was observed at least ten times. The rearrangement links TRBV4-1 to TRBJ1-1, with D hard to call. Trimming shortened V by 6 bases and J by 0 bases, and 17 bases separated the two germline ends. The CDR3 has 16 amino acids. Per germline, CDR1 MGHRA and CDR2 YSYEKL. The CDR3, as DNA: TGCGCCAGCAGACGCACCGGGTCCACCATGAACACTGAAGCTTTCTTT. It encodes CASRRTGSTMNTEAFF.

In this sample, this clonotype turned up many times. This chain connects TRBV3-1 to TRBJ1-4; D gene ambiguous. The CDR3 has 15 amino acids. V lost 0 bases and J lost 10, with 15 bases in between. In germline, CDR1 is LGHDT, CDR2 YNNKEL (reference sequence). The CDR3 coding sequence is TGTGCCAGCAGCCAAGAGGGCGGGTCAAGAGGAAAACTGTTTTTT. This codes for CASSQEGGSRGKLFF.

This clonotype was detected ten times or more. The genes are TRBV12-3 or TRBV12-4 and TRBJ2-1; D possibly corresponds to TRBD2 (6 bases). The CDR3 contains 13 residues. The ends were cut back, 7 bases at V and 4 bases at J, with 11 bases in the middle. The CDR3 coding sequence is TGTGCCAGCACGACTAGACCTTACAATGAGCAGTTCTTC. Residues: CASTTRPYNEQFF.